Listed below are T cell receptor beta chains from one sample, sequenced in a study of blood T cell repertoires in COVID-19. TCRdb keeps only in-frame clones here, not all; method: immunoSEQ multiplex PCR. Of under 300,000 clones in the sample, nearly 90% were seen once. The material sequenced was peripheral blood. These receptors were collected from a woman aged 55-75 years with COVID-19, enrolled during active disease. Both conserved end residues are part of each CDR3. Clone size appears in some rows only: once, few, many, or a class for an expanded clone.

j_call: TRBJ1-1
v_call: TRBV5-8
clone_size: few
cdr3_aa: CASSLVRGPAFF

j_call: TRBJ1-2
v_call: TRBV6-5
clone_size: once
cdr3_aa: CASSSPGGGGYTF

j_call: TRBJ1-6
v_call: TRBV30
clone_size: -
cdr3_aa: CAWRAGRNSPLHF

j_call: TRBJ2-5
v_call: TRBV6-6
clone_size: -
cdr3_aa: CASSYTSGFQETQYF

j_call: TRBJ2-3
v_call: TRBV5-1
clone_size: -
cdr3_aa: CASSSGERRLTDTQYF

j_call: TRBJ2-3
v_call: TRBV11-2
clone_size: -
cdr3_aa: CASSFGGGTDTQYF

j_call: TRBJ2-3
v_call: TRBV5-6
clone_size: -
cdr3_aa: CASSFSVGLADTQYF

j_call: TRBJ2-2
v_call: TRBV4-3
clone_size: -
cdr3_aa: CASSQPKGQLTGELFF

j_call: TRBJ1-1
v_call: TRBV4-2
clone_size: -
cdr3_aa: CASSQPGQAGTEAFF

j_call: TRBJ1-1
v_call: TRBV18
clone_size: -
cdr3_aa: CASSPNTDTEAFF

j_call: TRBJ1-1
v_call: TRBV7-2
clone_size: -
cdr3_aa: CASSLELGYTEAFF

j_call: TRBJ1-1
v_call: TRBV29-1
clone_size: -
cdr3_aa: CSVDHLGGRVNTEAFF

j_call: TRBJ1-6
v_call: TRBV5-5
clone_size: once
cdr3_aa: CASSSTRPPAYSPLHF

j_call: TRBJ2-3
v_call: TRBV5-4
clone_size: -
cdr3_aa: CASSERYADTQYF

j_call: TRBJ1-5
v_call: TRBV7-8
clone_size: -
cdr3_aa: CATSRTGGNQPQHF

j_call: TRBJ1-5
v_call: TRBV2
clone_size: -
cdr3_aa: CASSQDLNQPQHF

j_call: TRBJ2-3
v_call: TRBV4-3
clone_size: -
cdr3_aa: CASRLGLAQPADTQYF

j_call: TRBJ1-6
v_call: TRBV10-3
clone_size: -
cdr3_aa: CAISELGPGTDSPLHF

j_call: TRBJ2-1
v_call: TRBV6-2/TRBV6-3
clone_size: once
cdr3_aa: CASSDLAGGMDEQFF

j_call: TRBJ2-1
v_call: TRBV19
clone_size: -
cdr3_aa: CASSLTSYNEQFF

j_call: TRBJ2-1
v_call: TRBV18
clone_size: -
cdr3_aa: CASSPLPQNNEQFF

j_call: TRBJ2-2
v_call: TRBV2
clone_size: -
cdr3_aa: CASRAGQGPGELFF

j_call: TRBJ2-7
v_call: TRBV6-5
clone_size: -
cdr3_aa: CASTLDRGRYEQYF

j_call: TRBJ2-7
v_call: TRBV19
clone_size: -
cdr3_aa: CASSSSGGRYEQYF

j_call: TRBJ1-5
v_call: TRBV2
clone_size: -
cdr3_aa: CASSVKESLHF

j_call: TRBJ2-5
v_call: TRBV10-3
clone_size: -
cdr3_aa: CAISGPEGGGETQYF

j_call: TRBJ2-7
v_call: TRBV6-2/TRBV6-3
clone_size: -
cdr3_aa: CASSYTRDRVYEQYF

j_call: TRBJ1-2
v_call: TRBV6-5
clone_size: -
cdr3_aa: CASRRDIRYGYTF

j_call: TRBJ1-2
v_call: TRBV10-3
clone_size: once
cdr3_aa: CAITGQGYGYTF

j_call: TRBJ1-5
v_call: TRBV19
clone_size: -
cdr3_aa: CASSPTGGNQPQHF

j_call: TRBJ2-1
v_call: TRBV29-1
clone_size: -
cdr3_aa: CSAERTGQGTYNEQFF

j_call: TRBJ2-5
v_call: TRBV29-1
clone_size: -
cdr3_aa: CSVAQGTVKETQYF

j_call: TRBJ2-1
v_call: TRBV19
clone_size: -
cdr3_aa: CVLPGWALYNEQFF

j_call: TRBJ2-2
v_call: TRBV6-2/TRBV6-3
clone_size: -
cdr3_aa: CASSRDSTGELFF